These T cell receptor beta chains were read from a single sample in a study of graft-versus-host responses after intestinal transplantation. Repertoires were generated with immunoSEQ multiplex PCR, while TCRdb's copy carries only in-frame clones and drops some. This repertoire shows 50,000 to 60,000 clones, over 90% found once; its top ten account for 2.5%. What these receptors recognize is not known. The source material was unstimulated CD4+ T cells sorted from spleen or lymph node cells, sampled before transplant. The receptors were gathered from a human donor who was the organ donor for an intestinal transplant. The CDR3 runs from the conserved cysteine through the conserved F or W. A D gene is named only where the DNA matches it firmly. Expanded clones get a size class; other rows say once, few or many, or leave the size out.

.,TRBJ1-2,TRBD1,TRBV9,CASSDRGRDGYTF,TGTGCCAGCAGCGACAGGGGGAGGGATGGCTACACCTTC
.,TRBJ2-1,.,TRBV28,CASSYTRGEQFF,TGTGCCAGCAGCTATACAAGGGGTGAGCAGTTCTTC
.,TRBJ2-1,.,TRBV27,CASSFQRSYNEQFF,TGTGCCAGCAGTTTCCAGCGGAGCTACAATGAGCAGTTCTTC
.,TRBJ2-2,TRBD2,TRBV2,CASRSGGLTGELFF,TGTGCCAGCAGGAGCGGGGGACTCACCGGGGAGCTGTTTTTT
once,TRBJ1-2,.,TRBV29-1,CSVPGNYGYTF,TGCAGCGTTCCCGGGAACTATGGCTACACCTTC
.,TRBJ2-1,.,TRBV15,CATSRTRVRAYNEQFF,TGTGCCACCAGCAGAACTCGAGTGAGAGCTTACAATGAGCAGTTCTTC
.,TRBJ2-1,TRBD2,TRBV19,CASSILWTSGTNEQFF,TGTGCCAGTAGTATCCTCTGGACTAGCGGGACCAATGAGCAGTTCTTC
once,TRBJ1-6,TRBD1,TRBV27,CASSLSVRGNSPLHF,TGTGCCAGCAGTTTATCGGTCAGGGGGAATTCACCCCTCCACTTT
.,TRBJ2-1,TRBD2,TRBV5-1,CASSRLAESYNEQFF,TGCGCCAGCAGCCGACTAGCGGAGTCCTACAATGAGCAGTTCTTC
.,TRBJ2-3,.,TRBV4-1,CASSQDSWGTDMQYF,TGCGCCAGCAGCCAAGACAGTTGGGGCACAGATATGCAGTATTTT
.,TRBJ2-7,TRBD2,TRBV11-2,CASSPPGLAGDEQYF,TGTGCCAGCAGTCCGCCGGGACTAGCGGGAGACGAGCAGTACTTC
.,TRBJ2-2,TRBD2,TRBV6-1,CASSEVGGLAQNTGELFF,TGTGCCAGCAGTGAAGTGGGGGGACTAGCGCAGAACACCGGGGAGCTGTTTTTT
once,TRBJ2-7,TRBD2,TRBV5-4,CASSATSGSYYEQYF,TGTGCCAGCAGCGCGACTAGCGGGAGTTACTACGAGCAGTACTTC
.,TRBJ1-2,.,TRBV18,CASSPQGFEGYTF,TGTGCCAGCTCACCACAGGGGTTTGAGGGCTACACCTTC
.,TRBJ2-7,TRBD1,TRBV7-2,CASSFGQGNYEQYF,TGTGCCAGCAGTTTTGGACAGGGGAATTACGAGCAGTACTTC
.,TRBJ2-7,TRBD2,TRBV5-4,CASSLEGGSAGEQYF,TGTGCCAGCAGCTTGGAAGGCGGGAGTGCTGGTGAGCAGTACTTC
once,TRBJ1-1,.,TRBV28,CASSLEGGTEAFF,TGTGCCAGCAGTTTGGAGGGAGGCACTGAAGCTTTCTTT
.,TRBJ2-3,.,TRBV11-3,CASSQDGLTDTQYF,TGTGCCAGCAGCCAGGACGGACTCACAGATACGCAGTATTTT
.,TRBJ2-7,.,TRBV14,CASSQGRRAEYEQYF,TGTGCCAGCAGCCAAGGCCGGAGGGCCGAGTACGAGCAGTACTTC
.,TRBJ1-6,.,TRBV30,CAWSQGNRLSPLHF,TGTGCCTGGAGTCAAGGGAACAGACTTTCACCCCTCCACTTT
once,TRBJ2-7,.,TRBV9,CASSVVDISYEQYF,TGTGCCAGCAGCGTAGTGGACATCTCCTACGAGCAGTACTTC
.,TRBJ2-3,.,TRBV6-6,CASSYSLVDTQYF,TGTGCCAGCAGTTACTCGCTAGTCGATACGCAGTATTTT
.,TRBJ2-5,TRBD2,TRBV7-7,CASSLGGAGGETQYF,TGTGCTAGCAGCTTAGGTGGAGCGGGAGGGGAGACCCAGTACTTC
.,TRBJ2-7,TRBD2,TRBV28,CASSFRIAGASEQYF,TGTGCCAGCAGTTTCAGAATAGCGGGAGCCTCCGAGCAGTACTTC
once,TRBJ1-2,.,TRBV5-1,CASSLNRDYGYTF,TGCGCCAGCAGCTTGAACAGAGACTATGGCTACACCTTC
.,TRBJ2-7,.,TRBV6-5,CASSPRGWRYEQYF,TGTGCCAGCAGCCCCCGGGGATGGCGCTACGAGCAGTACTTC
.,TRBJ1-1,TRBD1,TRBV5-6,CASSFRQGALNTEAFF,TGTGCCAGCAGCTTCCGACAGGGGGCCTTGAACACTGAAGCTTTCTTT
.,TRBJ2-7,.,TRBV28,CASSSAGLNYEQYF,TGTGCCAGCAGTTCCGCCGGGCTAAACTACGAGCAGTACTTC
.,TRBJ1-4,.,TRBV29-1,CSASAGGTNEKLFF,TGCAGCGCGAGTGCGGGGGGAACTAATGAAAAACTGTTTTTT
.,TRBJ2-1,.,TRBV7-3,CASSLTQGAYNEQFF,TGTGCCAGCAGCTTAACACAGGGTGCCTACAATGAGCAGTTCTTC
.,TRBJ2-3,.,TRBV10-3,CAMGAASSTDTQYF,TGTGCCATGGGAGCGGCATCTAGCACAGATACGCAGTATTTT
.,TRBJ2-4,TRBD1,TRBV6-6,CASTPGAGGTKNIQYF,TGTGCCAGCACCCCGGGGGCAGGGGGCACCAAAAACATTCAGTACTTC